This T cell receptor (beta chain) was documented in a study of shared clonotypes between healthy human individuals (dated by TCRdb to about 2020). Background for the entire study: Two women and three men aged 18 to 49 years were included in the cohort. Per donor, three plates each were used for CD4 naive and CD4 memory, two for CD8 naive, and one for CD8 memory. The study deeply sequenced blood TCR repertoires of five healthy adults to estimate repertoire size and the extent of clonotype sharing between individuals. Leukapheresis yielded between about 0.85 and 9 billion PBMCs per donor. To increase sequencing depth and limit assay-specific biases, different laboratories used diverse techniques to prepare libraries and sequence TCR repertoires. Overall study outcomes, separate from this receptor: The small number of donors limited the genetic and exposure-history diversity represented. Even with the large sequencing depth, rarefaction of the sorted-subset datasets indicated that sequencing was incomplete. Only blood was sampled, and tissue TCR repertoires likely differ from those in blood. Larger estimated clonotype richness was generally found for naive subsets than for memory subsets. Sharing across several donors was observed for roughly 5.4% of naive CD4, under 4% of naive CD8, over 2% of memory CD4, and around 0.4% of memory CD8 clonotypes. Based on pairwise subsampling, the degree of clonotype sharing among donors was expected to be affected by sequencing depth. Compared with non-shared clonotypes, the clonotypes found in all four sorted-subset donors had higher generation probabilities.

As for this clone: Which antigen it targets is not known. Per-base quality was not reported, and no clone a single base away is much larger than it.

The junction carries 21 bases between V and J, which are trimmed by 5 bases and 10 bases respectively. From a lookup of the germline V gene, CDR1 and CDR2 are MDHEN and SYDVKM. From cysteine to phenylalanine, the CDR3 is 14 amino acids long. The read is trimmed to its CDR3 DNA, 42 bases read in frame from base 1. Using the deep immunoSEQ assay, multiplex PCR amplified TCR CDR3 regions from genomic DNA. Extracted genomic DNA from each cell subset was distributed evenly across all wells of several immunoSEQ 96-well plates, and each plate was treated as a replicate. For sorted subsets, around 0.2 ug genomic DNA, equal to about 30,000 T cell genomes, was loaded into each replicate PCR. The purified libraries were quantified using a Qubit 3.0 fluorometer, sized with a Bioanalyzer 2100, and then quantified again using the KAPA Library Quantification kit. Every immunoSEQ 96-well plate was sequenced on a dedicated single-read 150-cycle Illumina NextSeq 550 flow cell. As for how the authors treated the data: The immunoSEQ output contained only junctional sequences without quality scores, so filtering could not match that applied to full-length reads. Sequences were annotated with PyIR, a Python wrapper for IgBLAST v1.9, using IMGT germline references to assign V/J genes and CDR3. Reads with weak V/J assignments (E-value above 1e-6), missing CDR3, stop codons, out-of-frame junctions, or ambiguous translated residues were removed. V3J clonotypes were defined as sequences sharing an identical inferred V gene, J gene, and CDR3 amino acid sequence. The percentage overlap between two repertoires was calculated by dividing the number of shared unique clonotypes by the size of the smaller repertoire. RTK rarefaction, the Chao1 estimator, and Recon v2.1 estimates of unobserved clonotypes were used to assess repertoire richness. Generation probabilities for all TCRbeta clonotypes obtained by the gDNA method from a handful of donors were computed using OLGA. This is the immuneACCESS table as TCRdb keeps it, with only in-frame sequences that have V and J called. A part of the clones is gone; compared with another copy, unresolved V genes explain less than half, and the rest is unexplained. The V and J calls and clone size are taken from that table; D and trimming were inferred from the DNA. In this sample the table shows about 1 million clones, under 80% of which occur a single time. The ten top clones hold about 1.5% of the sample.

Healthy HIV-negative adults with no recently reported acute infections or vaccinations were included as donors. All donors were Caucasian adults living in Nashville, Tennessee, USA. Magnetic negative selection was used to enrich CD4+ T cells, after which naive cells were positively selected on CD45RA and the negative fraction became the memory subset. Blood was obtained by leukapheresis, after which PBMCs were separated by Ficoll-Histopaque density gradient centrifugation and cryopreserved in liquid nitrogen vapor phase. Analytical flow cytometry was used to check the purity and quantity of every magnetically sorted T cell population. Each sorted fraction had its genomic DNA isolated and then quantified by UV absorbance on a Nanodrop 2000c.

The sequence is built from TRBV28 and TRBJ2-7; TRBD1 might be the D gene, on 6 matching bases. The sample was memory CD4+ T cells sorted from blood. This specimen's cell subset or site label, interpreted: CD45RA-negative fraction. The TCR sequence derives from a man aged 18 to 29 in good health. Here is the DNA: TGTGCCAGCAGTCCCAAGAACAGGGTAAAAGCTCAGTACTTC. Its protein product is CASSPKNRVKAQYF.